The source of this TCR beta chain is a study of cytomegalovirus exposure and HLA in healthy donors. The CDR3 has 14 amino acids. Germline assignment: CDR1 LNHDA and CDR2 SQIVND (reference sequence). V shed 5 bases, J shed 3 bases, and the junction held 4 bases outside the gene matches. Study observations and caveats: TCR sequences were mostly rare, though some public TCRs occurred in many donors. Altogether, some 160 TCR beta chains were recorded as cytomegalovirus-associated.

Turning to this clone: The antigen is undetermined.

Profiled with immunoSEQ multiplex PCR; TCRdb holds only in-frame clones, not every one. The sample includes 200,000 to 250,000 clones, about nine tenths of them seen just once. The chain employs TRBV19 and TRBJ1-5; 7 bases are a match to TRBD1. The source material was PBMCs. The TCR sequence derives from a woman aged 18-29 years in good health and CMV-seropositive. The CDR3 sequence is CASSPDRYNQPQHF. The DNA of the CDR3 is TGTGCCAGTAGTCCGGACAGGTACAATCAGCCCCAGCATTTT.